One sample yielded the 9 T cell receptor beta chains listed below, sequenced in a study of cytotoxic CD8 clonotypes in ibrutinib-treated CLL. TCRdb's table, derived via immunoSEQ multiplex PCR, lists solely in-frame clones and lacks some. The sample shows roughly 180,000 clones, 55% to 85% of them seen only once. The sample was PBMCs, taken after 24 months of ibrutinib treatment. These receptors were collected from a human donor with chronic lymphocytic leukemia.

The rearrangement links TRBV5-6 to TRBJ2-5; D is unresolved. The CDR3 sequence is 15 residues long. Germline CDR1 and CDR2: SGHDT and YYEEEE. The V end lost 1 base, the J end lost 1 base, and 11 bases lay between the germline ends. The CDR3 coding sequence is TGTGCCAGCAGCTTGATGGTTAAAAGCCAAGAGACCCAGTACTTC. Residues: CASSLMVKSQETQYF.

The CDR3: CASSFAPSGRLTYEQYF. In DNA, the CDR3 is TGTGCCAGCAGCTTCGCCCCTAGCGGGAGGCTTACCTACGAGCAGTACTTC. The chain couples TRBV7-9 to TRBJ2-7; 11 bases fit TRBD2. The CDR3 loop spans 17 amino acids. After removal of 3 bases from V and 2 bases from J, the junction contained 9 bases not matched to a gene. Germline V CDR1 and CDR2: SEHNR, FQNEAQ (reference sequence).

The chain employs TRBV27 and TRBJ1-2; 7 bases line up with TRBD1. V lost 4 bases and J lost 1; bases outside the gene matches: 6. CDR3 length equals 15 residues. CDR1 and CDR2 (germline): MNHEY, SMNVEV (reference sequence). CDR3 residues: CASSSPGQSNYGYTF. The CDR3 DNA sequence: TGTGCCAGCAGTTCACCGGGACAGAGTAACTATGGCTACACCTTC.

The V gene is TRBV30, the J gene TRBJ1-2; no clear D. The V gene's germline CDR1 is GTSNPN and CDR2 SVGIG (reference sequence). Trimming left V 2 bases short and J 5 bases short, with 15 bases between. The CDR3 totals 14 residues. The CDR3 loop reads CAWSPTPGAYGYTF. The CDR3 coding sequence is TGTGCCTGGAGTCCCACACCAGGAGCTTATGGCTACACCTTC.

V is TRBV6-5 and J is TRBJ1-1; 8 bases match TRBD1. V lost 1 base and J lost 10; bases outside the gene matches: 5. The length of the CDR3 is 13 residues. The germline V gene has CDR1 MNHEY and CDR2 SVGAGI. DNA of the CDR3: TGTGCCAGCAGTTACTTCCCACAGGGGGGAGCTTTCTTT. Its protein is CASSYFPQGGAFF.

The chain joins TRBV7-9 to TRBJ1-2, with D maybe TRBD1 (6 bases). With 7 bases removed from V and 2 bases from J, the gap between germline ends came to 14 bases. Germline V gene lookup returns CDR1 SEHNR and CDR2 FQNEAQ (reference sequence). This CDR3 spans 14 amino acids. CDR3 residues: CASTPDSLNYGYTF. CDR3 sequence (DNA): TGTGCCAGCACCCCGGACAGCTTGAACTATGGCTACACCTTC.

V gene TRBV11-2 combines with J gene TRBJ2-1, with 10 bases fitting TRBD2. This CDR3 has 18 residues. Germline CDR1 SGHAT, CDR2 FQNNGV. V dropped 4 bases and J dropped 2; count of bases not matched to a gene: 11. CDR3 sequence: CASSSRTGTSVAYNEQFF. CDR3 in DNA: TGTGCCAGCAGCTCCCGTACCGGGACTAGCGTAGCCTACAATGAGCAGTTCTTC.

The V call is TRBV7-9, the J call TRBJ2-1; 8 nucleotides agree with TRBD1. The CDR3 extends over 14 amino acids. Germline trimming cut 4 bases from V and 4 bases from J; bases unmatched to any gene: 3. Germline V gene lookup returns CDR1 SEHNR and CDR2 FQNEAQ (reference sequence). As DNA, the CDR3 is TGTGCCAGCAGCTACGGACAGGGTTACAATGAGCAGTTCTTC. Translating gives CASSYGQGYNEQFF.

The rearrangement joins TRBV6-5 to TRBJ2-3, with 16 bases aligning to TRBD2. V shed 4 bases and J 5 bases; nucleotides not matched to a gene: 3. Germline V gives CDR1 MNHEY, CDR2 SVGAGI. CDR3 length: 16 residues. CDR3 DNA sequence: TGTGCCAGCAGTTTAGGGACTAGCGGGAGGGTAGATACGCAGTATTTT. Translation: CASSLGTSGRVDTQYF.